Below are 17 T cell receptor beta chains sequenced from a single sample in a study of beta chain features in type 1 diabetes. Expressed TCRB transcripts were sequenced because the isolated RNA had all been reverse transcribed beforehand. TCRdb keeps only in-frame clones here, not all; method: immunoSEQ multiplex PCR. Of about 240,000 clones listed, 27% are singletons. The sequencing input was central memory CD4+ T cells from blood. Receptors were obtained from a young man in good health.

This clone was found a few times. The chain uses TRBV6-5 and TRBJ2-3; 8 nucleotides match TRBD1. Trimming removed 6 bases from V and 5 bases from J; junction bases left unmatched: 10. The CDR3 is made up of 15 amino acids. Per germline, CDR1 MNHEY and CDR2 SVGAGI. The CDR3 reads CASRQGVGIQDTQYF. The DNA for the CDR3 is TGTGCCAGCAGACAGGGGGTGGGGATTCAAGATACGCAGTATTTT.

This clone has a handful of counts. The chain is built from TRBV11-2 and TRBJ2-7, with no clear D. The V gene's germline CDR1 is SGHAT and CDR2 FQNNGV. The CDR3 is made up of 11 amino acids. V lost 5 bases, J lost 5 bases, and 7 bases lay in between. The CDR3, as DNA: TGTGCCAGCAGCCCCAAGGACGAGCAGTACTTC. Encoded protein: CASSPKDEQYF. Combining the CDR3 with reference TRBV11-2 and TRBJ2-7 gives the whole variable domain EAGVAQSPRYKIIEKRQSVAFWCNPISGHATLYWYQQILGQGPKLLIQFQNNGVVDDSQLPKDRFSAERLKGVDSTLKIQPAKLEDSAVYLCASSPKDEQYFGPGTRLTVT.

This clone was seen repeatedly, ten times or more. The rearrangement joins TRBV18 to TRBJ2-5; D is unclear. With 3 bases removed from V and 0 bases from J, the gap between germline ends came to 8 bases. The CDR3 runs 14 residues. Per germline, CDR1 KGHSH and CDR2 LQKENI. DNA of the CDR3: TGTGCCAGCTCACCCTGGGGTAACCAAGAGACCCAGTACTTC. Residues: CASSPWGNQETQYF.

V gene TRBV28 combines with J gene TRBJ1-1; D perhaps matches TRBD1 (6 bases). The CDR3 has 14 residues. V lost 6 bases to trimming and J lost 6 bases, with 17 bases between them. The V gene's germline CDR1 is MDHEN and CDR2 SYDVKM. CDR3 bases: TGTGCCAGCAGCCTTACGGGGGGCAGCTCTGAAGCTTTCTTT. It encodes CASSLTGGSSEAFF. Full variable domain (outside the CDR3, taken from reference TRBV28 and TRBJ1-1): DVKVTQSSRYLVKRTGEKVFLECVQDMDHENMFWYRQDPGLGLRLIYFSYDVKMKEKGDIPEGYSVSREKKERFSLILESASTNQTSMYLCASSLTGGSSEAFFGQGTRLTVV.

V is TRBV19 and J is TRBJ1-1; D is uncertain. The V gene lost 3 bases and the J gene lost 4 bases, with 18 bases spanning the gap. This CDR3 has 16 amino acids. Germline CDR1 reads LNHDA; CDR2 reads SQIVND (reference sequence). CDR3 bases: TGTGCCAGTAGTATTGTGGGCCGAGAAATAGGCACTGAAGCTTTCTTT. Encoded protein: CASSIVGREIGTEAFF.

This clone was observed a handful of times. The V call is TRBV14, the J call TRBJ2-7; TRBD2 is a possible D gene (5 bases). V lost 2 bases and J 0 bases, leaving 8 bases between the germline ends. This CDR3 region has 14 residues. From germline, CDR1 is SGHDN and CDR2 FVKESK. The CDR3 DNA is TGTGCCAGCAGCCAATTCGGGGTCTCCTACGAGCAGTACTTC. Encoded protein: CASSQFGVSYEQYF.

The CDR3 protein is CAWREGDEQYF. CDR3 DNA sequence: TGTGCCTGGAGAGAGGGGGACGAGCAGTACTTC. V usage is TRBV30 and J usage is TRBJ2-7, with D perhaps matching TRBD1 (6 bases). This CDR3 region has 11 residues. The V gene's germline CDR1 is GTSNPN and CDR2 SVGIG (reference sequence). V was trimmed by 3 bases and J by 5 bases, leaving 8 bases between them.

This chain uses TRBV5-6 with TRBJ2-5, with D perhaps matching TRBD2 (5 bases). This CDR3 region has 14 residues. Trimming removed 4 bases from V and 3 bases from J, with 13 bases in between. Looked up from germline, CDR1 is SGHDT and CDR2 is YYEEEE. CDR3 DNA: TGTGCCAGCAGCCCCAGCGGATTAAAAGAGACCCAGTACTTC. Its translation: CASSPSGLKETQYF. The variable domain in full, with the rest retrieved from reference TRBV5-6 and TRBJ2-5, is DAGVTQSPTHLIKTRGQQVTLRCSPKSGHDTVSWYQQALGQGPQFIFQYYEEEERQRGNFPDRFSGHQFPNYSSELNVNALLLGDSALYLCASSPSGLKETQYFGPGTRLLVL.

This clone turned up a few times. This CDR3 is CASSLGTGANVLTF. DNA of the CDR3: TGTGCCAGCAGCTTGGGGACTGGGGCCAACGTCCTGACTTTC. The chain has TRBV11-2 and TRBJ2-6; unclear D gene. V was shortened by 3 bases and J by 2 bases, with 5 bases between the two germline ends. This CDR3 comprises 14 residues. Germline assignment: CDR1 SGHAT and CDR2 FQNNGV. The whole variable domain, remainder taken from reference TRBV11-2 and TRBJ2-6, is EAGVAQSPRYKIIEKRQSVAFWCNPISGHATLYWYQQILGQGPKLLIQFQNNGVVDDSQLPKDRFSAERLKGVDSTLKIQPAKLEDSAVYLCASSLGTGANVLTFGAGSRLTVL.

CDR3 coding DNA: TGTGCCTGGAGTGTAAGGGTATCCGGGGAGCTGTTTTTT. It specifies CAWSVRVSGELFF. The chain carries TRBV30 and TRBJ2-2; no clear D. Trimming left V 0 bases short and J 6 bases short, with 8 bases between. The germline V gene encodes CDR1 GTSNPN and CDR2 SVGIG (reference sequence). The CDR3 loop spans 13 amino acids.

This clone was counted between two and nine times. V is TRBV6-4 and J is TRBJ2-1; 8 nucleotides agree with TRBD2. Trimming took 4 bases from V and 5 from J; bases not matched to a gene: 7. The CDR3 is 15 residues long. The germline CDR1 and CDR2 sequences are MRHNA and SNTAGT. The CDR3 reads CASSAESGSNNEQFF. Here the CDR3 DNA reads TGTGCCAGCAGTGCGGAGAGCGGGAGTAACAATGAGCAGTTCTTC.

The table lists this clone with a count of one. The chain links TRBV9 to TRBJ2-2; D may be TRBD2 (5 bases). V lost 4 bases and J lost 0, with 13 bases in between. This CDR3 is built from 16 residues. Germline assignment: CDR1 SGDLS and CDR2 YYNGEE. The CDR3 DNA reads as TGTGCCAGCAGCCCCTTCTCGGACTCGAACACCGGGGAGCTGTTTTTT. This sequence encodes CASSPFSDSNTGELFF.

This chain connects TRBV28 to TRBJ2-1; 8 bases align to TRBD1. Germline CDR1 reads MDHEN; CDR2 reads SYDVKM. J lost 4 bases, V lost 10 bases, and 9 bases had no gene match. The CDR3 sequence is 14 residues long. CDR3 in amino acids: CATTRDRRYNEQFF. CDR3 coding DNA: TGTGCCACCACCCGGGACAGGAGATACAATGAGCAGTTCTTC.

This clone has a handful of counts. This rearrangement joins TRBV7-9 to TRBJ2-6, with D perhaps TRBD1 (5 bases). The CDR3 runs to 18 residues. CDR1 is SEHNR, CDR2 FQNEAQ, per germline (reference sequence). V gave up 2 bases and J gave up 0 bases, with 14 bases separating them. As DNA, the CDR3 is TGTGCCAGCAGCTTAAGTCGACAGTTTAGCTCTGGGGCCAACGTCCTGACTTTC. This translates into CASSLSRQFSSGANVLTF. Variable domain in full (rest from reference TRBV7-9 and TRBJ2-6): DTGVSQNPRHKITKRGQNVTFRCDPISEHNRLYWYRQTLGQGPEFLTYFQNEAQLEKSRLLSDRFSAERPKGSFSTLEIQRTEQGDSAMYLCASSLSRQFSSGANVLTFGAGSRLTVL.

Remarks on this clone: Other DNA sequences in this specimen translate into the identical CDR3. The chain links TRBV7-2 to TRBJ2-5; D is unresolved. Trimming shortened V by 5 bases and J by 1 base, and 5 bases separated the two germline ends. The CDR3 totals 12 residues. CDR1 and CDR2 from the germline V gene are SGHTA and FQGNSA. In nucleotides, the CDR3 is TGTGCCAGCAGCGGTGGCCAAGAGACCCAGTACTTC. Its translation is CASSGGQETQYF.

This rearrangement joins TRBV5-6 to TRBJ2-1; D is unclear. V was clipped by 0 bases and J by 0 bases, with 1 base between them. The CDR3 extends over 13 amino acids. Germline CDR1 and CDR2: SGHDT and YYEEEE. The CDR3 DNA reads as TGTGCCAGCAGCTTGGCCTCCTACAATGAGCAGTTCTTC. It codes for CASSLASYNEQFF.

This clone was found a few times. V is TRBV11-2 and J is TRBJ2-5; tentatively, D is TRBD1 (5 bases). The length of the CDR3 is 13 residues. In germline, CDR1 is SGHAT, CDR2 FQNNGV. Trimming stripped 3 bases from V and 2 bases from J, with 7 bases between. CDR3: CASSFDSQETQYF. CDR3 DNA: TGTGCCAGCAGCTTTGACAGTCAAGAGACCCAGTACTTC.